The following is a T cell receptor (beta chain) sequence with its context. What it binds is unknown. Germline V gene lookup returns CDR1 SGHTA and CDR2 FQGNSA. J lost 4 bases, V lost 4 bases, and 12 bases had no gene match. CDR3 length: 17 amino acids. The sample belongs to a study of T-cell memory formation after mild COVID-19. Findings and limits, study-wide: Shrinking CD4+ clones resided mostly in CM and EM, and CD8+ ones in EMRA. Clones contracting day 15 to 85 were balanced CD4/CD8; later expanders leaned CD4+.

Researchers used 5'RACE with constant-segment primers to make TCR alpha and TCR beta cDNA libraries that carry sample barcodes and UMIs. TCRdb re-called the 5' RACE reads through MiXCR, storing one row per CDR3 protein. The sample contains about 420,000 distinct CDR3 sequences, about 25% of which appear only once. This TCR was recovered from an adult woman who had mild COVID-19 (a few samples of this study predate the infection). Cell type and time point are not known. This chain connects TRBV7-2 to TRBJ2-3, with 9 bases aligning to TRBD2. The sequencing sample was made of PBMCs or a T cell subset sorted from them (not recorded which). CDR3 nucleotides: TGTGCCAGCAGCTCGAGTTGGCTAGCGGGGATCCCAGATACGCAGTATTTT. Protein sequence: CASSSSWLAGIPDTQYF.